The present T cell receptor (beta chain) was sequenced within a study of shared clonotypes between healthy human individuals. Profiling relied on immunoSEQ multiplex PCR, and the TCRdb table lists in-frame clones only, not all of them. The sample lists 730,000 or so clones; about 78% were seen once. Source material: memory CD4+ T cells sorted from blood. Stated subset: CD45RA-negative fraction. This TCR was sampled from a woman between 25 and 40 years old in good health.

The CDR3 reads CASSEVAGWFANTGELFF. CDR3 DNA sequence: TGTGCCAGCAGTGAAGTAGCGGGATGGTTCGCGAACACCGGGGAGCTGTTTTTT. The rearrangement uses TRBV6-1 and TRBJ2-2, with 8 bases lining up with TRBD2. The CDR3 sequence is 18 residues long. After removal of 1 base from V and 0 bases from J, the junction contained 7 bases not matched to a gene. Per the germline V gene, CDR1 is MNHNS and CDR2 is SASEGT.